This T cell receptor (beta chain) was sequenced in a study of blood T cells in healthy people across ages. Study-level findings and limits: Possibly confounding the expanded clonotype changes was the fact that donor CMV status was unknown. Diversity estimates drawn from one million T cells were deemed underestimates.

CDR3 size: 12 residues. Germline V gene data show CDR1 as SQVTM and CDR2 as ANQGSEA. Between the trimmed V and J ends, which lost 5 bases and 4 bases, there was a span of 12 bases. Isolation of PBMCs gave at least 7 million cells per sample. Primers used in a second PCR of roughly 7 to 12 cycles were a sample-barcoded 5' primer and a J-beta primer mix. A tag from a template-switch adaptor with 12 random nucleotides marked each cDNA molecule. TCRdb redid the calling of the 5' RACE reads with MiXCR, one entry per CDR3 protein. Of roughly 1.4 million distinct CDR3 sequences in the sample, 45% to 70% are singletons; the top ten hold about 6.7%. A few counts support this clonotype. Its antigen is unknown.

The J gene is TRBJ2-7, the V gene TRBV29-1; possibly TRBD1 for D (6 bases). The TCR sequence derives from a man younger than 30 in good health. Sequencing was carried out using blood. The chain's CDR3 is CSVQIQGYEQYF. The CDR3 DNA reads TGCAGCGTTCAGATTCAGGGGTACGAGCAGTACTTC.